The 27 T cell receptor beta chains in this list originate from one sample, sequenced in a study of T cells after yellow fever vaccination (dated by TCRdb to the late 2010s). The sample's treatment or condition label, in plain terms: live attenuated yellow fever vaccine strain. Library prep was done by 5' RACE. The run used an Illumina HiSeq 2500. The public sequencing data were trimmed at Q25 with fastp and processed into clonotypes with MiXCR by TCRdb, which kept only in-frame beta chains. All rows with the same CDR3 protein become a single entry with the most common DNA and genes. The sample table contains around 550,000 distinct CDR3 sequences; only one count was recorded for less than 20% of them. The biggest ten clones account for roughly an eighth of the sample. Specimen: PBMCs, collected 15 days after the yellow fever booster vaccination. Every receptor here comes from a man aged 25-45 years who received the YFV17D yellow fever vaccine.

The rearrangement uses TRBV5-1 and TRBJ2-1; 8 positions match TRBD1. J was trimmed by 9 bases and V by 2 bases; bases with no gene match: 19. CDR1 is SGHRS and CDR2 is YFSETQ in the germline V gene. The CDR3 has 18 residues. DNA for the CDR3: TGCGCCAGCAGCTTACTACCTTCCGGGACAGGCGCCCCGAGTGAGCAGTTCTTC. Its translation: CASSLLPSGTGAPSEQFF.

The V call is TRBV7-6, the J call TRBJ2-3, with 10 nucleotides matching TRBD2. This CDR3 spans 14 amino acids. The V and J ends lost 10 bases and 0 bases, in that order; junction bases with no gene match: 4. Germline V gives CDR1 SGHVS, CDR2 FNYEAQ. This CDR3 reads CATTSGKSTDTQYF. In DNA, the CDR3 is TGTGCCACTACTAGCGGGAAAAGCACAGATACGCAGTATTTT.

This clonotype was counted only a few times. The CDR3 sequence: CASSRRGTYNEQFF. The CDR3 DNA is TGTGCCAGCAGCAGGCGGGGAACCTACAATGAGCAGTTCTTC. The V gene is TRBV9, the J gene TRBJ2-1, with a weak D call TRBD2 (6 bases). The CDR3 runs to 14 residues. Trimming removed 4 bases from V and 2 bases from J, with 10 bases in between. The germline gives CDR1 SGDLS, CDR2 YYNGEE.

This clonotype was counted at least ten times. V usage is TRBV29-1 and J usage is TRBJ2-1; the D is unclear. Trimming removed 2 bases from V and 5 bases from J, with 10 bases in between. Germline CDR1 reads SQVTM; CDR2 reads ANQGSEA. The CDR3 contains 13 residues. CDR3: CSVEIAAHNEQFF. Written as DNA, the CDR3 is TGCAGCGTTGAAATAGCTGCCCACAATGAGCAGTTCTTC.

At least ten counts were recorded for this clonotype. V and J are TRBV3-1 and TRBJ2-3; no reliable D call. Deletions cut 1 base from V and 5 bases from J, with 4 bases between. This CDR3 is built from 12 residues. Germline-derived CDR1 and CDR2 are LGHDT and YNNKEL (reference sequence). The CDR3 DNA follows: TGTGCCAGCAGCCAAGTCGAAGATACGCAGTATTTT. Its protein product is CASSQVEDTQYF.

The chain joins TRBV28 to TRBJ2-2; D gene uncertain. Germline V lookup: CDR1 MDHEN, CDR2 SYDVKM. The CDR3 runs to 16 residues. V dropped 6 bases and J dropped 1 base, with 15 bases sitting between them. The CDR3 sequence: CASSQMGRMNTGELFF. The CDR3 DNA reads as TGTGCCAGCAGCCAGATGGGCAGGATGAACACCGGGGAGCTGTTTTTT.

This clonotype occurred a few times. J is TRBJ2-7 and V is TRBV29-1, with 9 bases aligning to TRBD1. From germline, CDR1 is SQVTM and CDR2 ANQGSEA. V shed 7 bases, J shed 5 bases, and the junction held 9 bases outside the gene matches. The CDR3 contains 13 residues. CDR3 protein: CSARTGVSNEQYF. In DNA, the CDR3 is TGCAGCGCCAGGACAGGGGTTTCCAACGAGCAGTACTTC.

The sample holds a few counts of this clonotype. The rearrangement joins TRBV5-4 to TRBJ2-7; 9 bases align to TRBD1. Trimming cost V 4 bases and J 8 bases; bases outside gene matches: 13. CDR1 and CDR2 (germline): SGHNT, YYREEE (reference sequence). The CDR3 covers 15 residues. This CDR3 is CASSPQGAREMKQYF. In DNA form, the CDR3 reads TGTGCCAGCAGCCCACAGGGGGCGCGGGAAATGAAGCAGTACTTC.

The chain is built from TRBV7-6 and TRBJ2-2; perhaps D is TRBD1 or TRBD2 (5 bases each). The V end was cut by 5 bases, the J end by 7 bases, with 23 bases between. CDR1 and CDR2 (germline): SGHVS, FNYEAQ. CDR3 size: 17 residues. The chain's CDR3 is CASSQPPRKGRHGELFF. In nucleotides, the CDR3 is TGTGCCAGCAGCCAACCTCCTAGGAAGGGGAGACACGGGGAGCTGTTTTTT. The variable domain in full, completed from reference TRBV7-6 and TRBJ2-2, reads GAGVSQSPRYKVTKRGQDVALRCDPISGHVSLYWYRQALGQGPEFLTYFNYEAQQDKSGLPNDRFSAERPEGSISTLTIQRTEQRDSAMYRCASSQPPRKGRHGELFFGEGSRLTVL.

This clonotype has just a few counts. The V gene is TRBV20-1, the J gene TRBJ2-1, with TRBD1 matching 10 bases. V shed 3 bases, J shed 8 bases, and the junction held 10 bases outside the gene matches. This CDR3 region has 15 residues. Germline V gene sequence: CDR1 DFQATT, CDR2 SNEGSKA (reference sequence). The CDR3 DNA reads TGCAGTGCTAGCCTCCGGGACAGGGGTCAAGATGAGCAGTTCTTC. Protein product: CSASLRDRGQDEQFF.

This clonotype appeared a few times. The gene calls are TRBV5-1 and TRBJ2-3; TRBD1 might be the D (6 bases). CDR1 is SGHRS, CDR2 YFSETQ, per germline. This CDR3 has 15 residues. The V gene lost 4 bases and the J gene lost 0 bases, with 12 bases spanning the gap. CDR3 region: CASSQTQGSTDTQYF. CDR3 nucleotide sequence: TGCGCCAGCAGCCAGACCCAGGGGAGCACAGATACGCAGTATTTT.

This clonotype occurred a few times. The rearrangement joins TRBV28 to TRBJ2-1; D is possibly TRBD2 (6 bases). The CDR3 consists of 16 residues. Trimming left V 1 base short and J 7 bases short, with 17 bases between. Per germline, CDR1 MDHEN and CDR2 SYDVKM. For the CDR3, the DNA is TGTGCCAGCAGTTTATCGGGGGTTCGATACCCTAATGAGCAGTTCTTC. This sequence encodes CASSLSGVRYPNEQFF.

The chain uses TRBV20-1 and TRBJ2-1; TRBD2 matches at 7 bases. V shed 1 base and J 0 bases; nucleotides not matched to a gene: 3. The CDR3 has 15 amino acids. Germline V lookup: CDR1 DFQATT, CDR2 SNEGSKA (reference sequence). The DNA for the CDR3 is TGCAGTGCTAGAGGAGGGAGGGCCTCCTACAATGAGCAGTTCTTC. Translated, it gives CSARGGRASYNEQFF.

This clonotype was detected only a few times. The rearrangement uses TRBV12-3 or TRBV12-4 and TRBJ2-7; the D is unclear. Trimming stripped 5 bases from V and 5 bases from J, with 13 bases between. This CDR3 spans 13 amino acids. The chain's CDR3 is CASSLLLNHEQYF. The CDR3 nucleotides read TGTGCCAGCAGTCTTCTCCTGAACCACGAGCAGTACTTC.

This clonotype was detected only a few times. The chain uses TRBV4-3 and TRBJ2-5; D may be TRBD1 (7 bases). The V gene lost 5 bases and the J gene lost 5 bases, with 18 bases spanning the gap. Germline-derived CDR1 and CDR2 are LGHNA and YSLEER. This CDR3 has 15 amino acids. The DNA of the CDR3 is TGCGCCAGCAGCGGGACAGCCCGGGAGTGGGAGACCCAGTACTTC. Amino acids: CASSGTAREWETQYF.

This clonotype was counted between two and nine times. V is TRBV4-3 and J is TRBJ2-3; 7 bases are shared with TRBD1. The CDR3 is 15 amino acids. Germline trimming cut 4 bases from V and 4 bases from J; bases unmatched to any gene: 8. The germline gives CDR1 LGHNA, CDR2 YSLEER. The CDR3 bases are TGCGCCAGCAGCCCCCGGACAGGAATGGCAGATACGCAGTATTTT. It codes for CASSPRTGMADTQYF.

This rearrangement joins TRBV12-3 or TRBV12-4 to TRBJ2-3, with TRBD2 matching 14 bases. V dropped 5 bases and J dropped 4; count of bases not matched to a gene: 5. This CDR3 comprises 16 residues. CDR3 protein: CASSIRLAGGADTQYF. In DNA, the CDR3 is TGTGCCAGCAGTATAAGACTAGCGGGAGGGGCAGATACGCAGTATTTT.

The CDR3 region has the DNA TGCGCCAGCAGCCAAGGCGCGGCCGGGACACCGAGCACAGATACGCAGTATTTT. As protein: CASSQGAAGTPSTDTQYF. V gene TRBV4-3 combines with J gene TRBJ2-3; possibly TRBD1 for D (6 bases). Deletions cut 1 base from V and 0 bases from J, with 17 bases between. The CDR3 contains 18 residues. The germline gives CDR1 LGHNA, CDR2 YSLEER.

This clonotype appeared a few times. The chain recombines TRBV7-9 with TRBJ2-4, with D maybe TRBD1 (5 bases). The ends were cut back, 5 bases at V and 7 bases at J, with 12 bases in the middle. Germline values: CDR1 SEHNR, CDR2 FQNEAQ (reference sequence). The CDR3 has 13 amino acids. CDR3: CASSLSGANIQYF. Written as DNA, the CDR3 is TGTGCCAGCAGCCTCAGTGGGGCGAACATTCAGTACTTC. Combining the CDR3 with reference TRBV7-9 and TRBJ2-4 gives the whole variable domain DTGVSQNPRHKITKRGQNVTFRCDPISEHNRLYWYRQTLGQGPEFLTYFQNEAQLEKSRLLSDRFSAERPKGSFSTLEIQRTEQGDSAMYLCASSLSGANIQYFGAGTRLSVL.

The chain recombines TRBV7-2 with TRBJ2-3; no firm D call. V shed 7 bases and J shed 7 bases, with 18 bases lying between them. The germline gives CDR1 SGHTA, CDR2 FQGNSA. CDR3 length: 14 residues. Written as DNA, the CDR3 is TGTGCCAGCACCCTCGACGGAAACAGCAATACGCAGTATTTT. Its protein product is CASTLDGNSNTQYF.

This clonotype was detected only a few times. This chain uses TRBV7-2 with TRBJ2-1, with D unclear. This CDR3 is built from 12 residues. Per the germline V gene, CDR1 is SGHTA and CDR2 is FQGNSA. V was pared by 3 bases and J by 5 bases, with 5 bases between. Written as DNA, the CDR3 is TGTGCCAGCAGCTTGCTTGACAATGAGCAGTTCTTC. Encoded protein: CASSLLDNEQFF.

The V and J genes are TRBV4-3 and TRBJ2-5, with 7 bases aligning to TRBD1. The CDR3 extends over 15 amino acids. The germline V gene has CDR1 LGHNA and CDR2 YSLEER. V lost 4 bases, J lost 5 bases, and 10 bases stayed unmatched. The CDR3: CASSRGHRGGETQYF. The CDR3 nucleotides read TGCGCCAGCAGCCGAGGCCACAGGGGCGGGGAGACCCAGTACTTC.

To note about this clonotype: The CDR3 does not end in the conserved phenylalanine or tryptophan, so this is likely a read error. The V gene is TRBV27, the J gene TRBJ2-2, with 8 bases aligning to TRBD2. Germline lookup yields CDR1 MNHEY and CDR2 SMNVEV (reference sequence). The CDR3 loop spans 13 amino acids. The V segment lost 6 bases and the J segment 5 bases; nucleotides outside the gene matches: 2. In DNA, the CDR3 is TGTGCCAGCAGCCGGGAGGGGACCGGGGAGCTGTTTTCT. Protein product: CASSREGTGELFS.

This clonotype occurred a few times. The rearrangement uses TRBV20-1 and TRBJ2-5; a weak D match, TRBD2 (5 bases). This CDR3 comprises 11 residues. The germline gives CDR1 DFQATT, CDR2 SNEGSKA (reference sequence). V was shortened by 6 bases and J by 7 bases, with 12 bases between the two germline ends. CDR3 nucleotide sequence: TGCAGTGCCTGGACTTGGGGGACCCAGTACTTC. Its protein is CSAWTWGTQYF.

This clonotype has at least ten counts. The chain links TRBV9 to TRBJ2-1; D perhaps matches TRBD2 (5 bases). Per germline, CDR1 SGDLS and CDR2 YYNGEE. The CDR3 runs to 14 residues. V was pared by 0 bases and J by 8 bases, with 12 bases between. DNA of the CDR3: TGTGCCAGCAGCGTAGCTTATTACGGGGATGAGCAGTTCTTC. It is translated as CASSVAYYGDEQFF.

This clonotype was detected only a few times. The V and J genes are TRBV4-1 and TRBJ2-3; TRBD2 aligns across 15 bases. The junction had 7 bases not matched to a gene; V was cut back by 4 bases and J by 2 bases. Germline V gene lookup returns CDR1 MGHRA and CDR2 YSYEKL. CDR3 size: 18 residues. The CDR3: CASSPRTSGRGNTDTQYF. The CDR3 DNA reads as TGCGCCAGCAGCCCGCGGACTAGCGGGAGGGGCAACACAGATACGCAGTATTTT.

This chain connects TRBV7-2 to TRBJ1-2; D unresolved. Germline CDR1 and CDR2: SGHTA and FQGNSA. The germline V and J ends were trimmed by 1 base and 3 bases, with 6 bases remaining between them. CDR3 length: 13 amino acids. CDR3 coding DNA: TGTGCCAGCAGCTTAGGGGTAGACTATGGCTACACCTTC. Translated: CASSLGVDYGYTF.